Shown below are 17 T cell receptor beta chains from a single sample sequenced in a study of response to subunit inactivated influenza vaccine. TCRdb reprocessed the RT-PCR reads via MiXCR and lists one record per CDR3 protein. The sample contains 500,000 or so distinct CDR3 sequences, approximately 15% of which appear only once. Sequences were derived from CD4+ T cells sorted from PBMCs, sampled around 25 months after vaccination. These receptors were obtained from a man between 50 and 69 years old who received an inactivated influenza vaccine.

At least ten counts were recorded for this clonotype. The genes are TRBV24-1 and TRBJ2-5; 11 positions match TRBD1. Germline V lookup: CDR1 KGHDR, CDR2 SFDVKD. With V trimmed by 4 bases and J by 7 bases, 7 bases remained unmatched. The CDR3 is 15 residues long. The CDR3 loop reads CATSDGGQGVGTQYF. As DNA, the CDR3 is TGTGCCACCAGTGACGGGGGACAGGGGGTAGGGACCCAGTACTTC.

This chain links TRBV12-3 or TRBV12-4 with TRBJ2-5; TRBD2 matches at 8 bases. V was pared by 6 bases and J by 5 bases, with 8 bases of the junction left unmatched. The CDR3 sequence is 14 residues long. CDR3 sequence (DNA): TGTGCCAGCAGATTACGGGGGGGGGGTGAGACCCAGTACTTC. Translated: CASRLRGGGETQYF.

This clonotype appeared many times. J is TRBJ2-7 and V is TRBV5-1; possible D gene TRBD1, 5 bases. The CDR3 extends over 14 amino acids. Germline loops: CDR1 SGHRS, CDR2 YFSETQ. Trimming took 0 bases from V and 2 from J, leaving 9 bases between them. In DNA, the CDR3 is TGCGCCAGCAGCTTGGTCGGACACACCTACGAGCAGTACTTC. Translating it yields CASSLVGHTYEQYF.

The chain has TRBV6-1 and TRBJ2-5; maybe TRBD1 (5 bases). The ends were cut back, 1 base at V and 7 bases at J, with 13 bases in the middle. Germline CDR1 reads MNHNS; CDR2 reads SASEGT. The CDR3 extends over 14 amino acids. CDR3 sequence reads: CASSEEQAYGTQYF. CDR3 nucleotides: TGTGCCAGCAGTGAAGAACAGGCCTATGGGACCCAGTACTTC.

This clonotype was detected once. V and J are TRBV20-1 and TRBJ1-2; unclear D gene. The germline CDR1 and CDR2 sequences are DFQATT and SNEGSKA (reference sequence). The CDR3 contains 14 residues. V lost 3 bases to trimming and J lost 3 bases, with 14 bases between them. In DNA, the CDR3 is TGCAGTGCTAGGGTGACGGTGAATGACTATGGCTACACCTTC. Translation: CSARVTVNDYGYTF.

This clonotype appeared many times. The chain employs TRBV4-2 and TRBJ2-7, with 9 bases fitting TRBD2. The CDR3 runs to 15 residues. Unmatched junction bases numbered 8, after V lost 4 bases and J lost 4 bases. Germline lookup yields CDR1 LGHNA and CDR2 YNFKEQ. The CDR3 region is CASSRGLAGVYEQYF. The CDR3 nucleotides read TGTGCCAGCAGCCGCGGCTTAGCGGGGGTTTACGAGCAGTACTTC.

CDR3 protein: CASSLGLHSGNTIYF. DNA for the CDR3: TGTGCCAGCAGCCTGGGACTGCACTCTGGAAACACCATATATTTT. This chain connects TRBV6-2 or TRBV6-3 to TRBJ1-3; D might be TRBD1 (5 bases). This CDR3 is 15 amino acids long. The germline V and J ends were trimmed by 6 bases and 0 bases, with 12 bases remaining between them. CDR1 and CDR2 (germline): MNHEY, SVGEGT.

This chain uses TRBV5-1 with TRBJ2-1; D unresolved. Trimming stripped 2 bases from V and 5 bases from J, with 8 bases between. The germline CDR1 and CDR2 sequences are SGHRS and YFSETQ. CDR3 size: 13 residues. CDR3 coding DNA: TGCGCCAGCAGCTTTAACGACCACAATGAGCAGTTCTTC. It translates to CASSFNDHNEQFF.

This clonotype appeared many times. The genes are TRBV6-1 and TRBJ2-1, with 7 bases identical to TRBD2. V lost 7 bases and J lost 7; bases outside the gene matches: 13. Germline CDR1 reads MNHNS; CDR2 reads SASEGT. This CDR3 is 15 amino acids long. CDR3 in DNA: TGTGCCAGCAACCTGGCTAGCGGCTTTGGGAATGAGCAGTTCTTC. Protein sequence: CASNLASGFGNEQFF.

The CDR3 nucleotides read TGTGCCAGCAGCCCGGGAGGGCCGAGATGGTCTGAAGCTTTCTTT. Residues: CASSPGGPRWSEAFF. This chain joins TRBV7-9 and TRBJ1-1; D gene unclear. Trimming removed 5 bases at V and 6 bases at J, with 19 bases between. Per the germline V gene, CDR1 is SEHNR and CDR2 is FQNEAQ (reference sequence). The CDR3 runs to 15 residues. The entire variable domain, with the rest obtained from reference TRBV7-9 and TRBJ1-1, is as follows: DTGVSQNPRHKITKRGQNVTFRCDPISEHNRLYWYRQTLGQGPEFLTYFQNEAQLEKSRLLSDRFSAERPKGSFSTLEIQRTEQGDSAMYLCASSPGGPRWSEAFFGQGTRLTVV.

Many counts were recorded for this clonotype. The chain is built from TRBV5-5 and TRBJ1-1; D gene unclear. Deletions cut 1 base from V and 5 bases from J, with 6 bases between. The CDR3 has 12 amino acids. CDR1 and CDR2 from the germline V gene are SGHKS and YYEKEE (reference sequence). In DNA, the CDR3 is TGTGCCAGCAGCTTGTACGGGACTGAAGCTTTCTTT. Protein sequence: CASSLYGTEAFF.

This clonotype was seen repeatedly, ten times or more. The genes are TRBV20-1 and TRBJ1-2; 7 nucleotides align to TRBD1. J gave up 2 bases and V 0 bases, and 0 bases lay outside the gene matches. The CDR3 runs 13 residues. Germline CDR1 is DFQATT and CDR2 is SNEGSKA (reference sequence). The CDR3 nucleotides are TGCAGTGCTAGAGAGGGACAGAACTATGGCTACACCTTC. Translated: CSAREGQNYGYTF.

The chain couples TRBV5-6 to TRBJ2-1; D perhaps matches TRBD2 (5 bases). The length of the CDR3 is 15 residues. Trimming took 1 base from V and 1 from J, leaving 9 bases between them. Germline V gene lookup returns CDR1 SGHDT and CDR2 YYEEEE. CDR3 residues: CASSLFGGSYNEQFF. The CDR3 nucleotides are TGTGCCAGCAGCTTGTTTGGCGGGTCCTACAATGAGCAGTTCTTC.

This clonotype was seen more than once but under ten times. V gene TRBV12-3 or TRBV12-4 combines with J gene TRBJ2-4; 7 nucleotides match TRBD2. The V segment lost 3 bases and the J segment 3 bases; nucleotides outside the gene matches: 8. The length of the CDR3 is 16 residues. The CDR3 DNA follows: TGTGCCAGCAGTTTCGGGGGAGGGCTAGGCAAAAACATTCAGTACTTC. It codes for CASSFGGGLGKNIQYF.

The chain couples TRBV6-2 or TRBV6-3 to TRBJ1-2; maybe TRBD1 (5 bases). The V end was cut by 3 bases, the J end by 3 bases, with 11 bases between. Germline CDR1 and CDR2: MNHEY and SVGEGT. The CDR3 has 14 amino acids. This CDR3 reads CASSYLGGDYGYTF. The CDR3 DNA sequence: TGTGCCAGCAGTTATCTCGGGGGAGACTATGGCTACACCTTC.

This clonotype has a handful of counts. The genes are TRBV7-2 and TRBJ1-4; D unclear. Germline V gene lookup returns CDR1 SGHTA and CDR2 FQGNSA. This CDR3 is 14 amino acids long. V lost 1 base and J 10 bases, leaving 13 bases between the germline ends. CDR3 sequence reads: CASSLESVQGKLFF. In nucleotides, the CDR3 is TGTGCCAGCAGCTTAGAGAGCGTCCAAGGAAAACTGTTTTTT.

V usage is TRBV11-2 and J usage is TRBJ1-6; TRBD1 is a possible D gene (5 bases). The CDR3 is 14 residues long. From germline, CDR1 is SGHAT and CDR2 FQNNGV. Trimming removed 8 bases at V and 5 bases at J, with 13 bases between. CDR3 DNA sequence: TGTGCCAGCCGAAGGGCCAGGGATAATTCACCCCTCCACTTT. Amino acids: CASRRARDNSPLHF.